This is a list of T cell receptor beta chains from one sample in a study of blood T cell repertoires in COVID-19. Assay used: immunoSEQ multiplex PCR; TCRdb lists only in-frame clones, some missing. The sample has 40,000 or so clones, approximately 84% seen once. The sample was peripheral blood. These receptors were collected from a human donor in a cohort sampled during active COVID-19. Each CDR3 is given with its conserved first and last residue. A D gene is named only where the DNA matches it firmly. Clone size is stated in some rows and not others, as once, few, many or a class when expanded.

J gene	V gene	clone size	D gene	CDR3 protein	CDR3 DNA
TRBJ2-5	TRBV2	NA	TRBD2	CASKGLAVETQYF	TGTGCCAGCAAGGGGCTAGCGGTGGAGACCCAGTACTTC
TRBJ1-1	TRBV18	NA	NA	CASSPQPGAEAFF	TGTGCCAGCTCTCCACAGCCGGGGGCTGAAGCTTTCTTT
TRBJ2-2	TRBV29-1	once	NA	CSVPAPGSNTGELFF	TGCAGCGTTCCTGCCCCGGGTTCGAACACCGGGGAGCTGTTTTTT
TRBJ2-7	TRBV19	NA	NA	CASSTHGPYEQYF	TGTGCCAGTAGTACCCATGGGCCCTACGAGCAGTACTTC
TRBJ2-1	TRBV4-2	NA	TRBD2	CASSQGPSGGAGEQFF	TGTGCCAGCAGCCAAGGGCCCAGCGGGGGGGCAGGTGAGCAGTTCTTC
TRBJ1-5	TRBV4-1	NA	TRBD1	CASSQSLQGNQPQHF	TGCGCCAGCAGCCAGTCCCTACAGGGGAATCAGCCCCAGCATTTT
TRBJ2-5	TRBV7-3	once	NA	CASSSGAQETQYF	TGTGCCAGCAGCTCAGGGGCTCAAGAGACCCAGTACTTC
TRBJ2-3	TRBV21-1	NA	NA	CASSKGINRGDTQYF	TGTGCCAGCAGCAAAGGGATAAACAGGGGAGATACGCAGTATTTT
TRBJ2-5	TRBV11-2	NA	TRBD2	CASSLGSSGGEETQYF	TGTGCCAGCAGCTTAGGCTCTAGCGGGGGAGAGGAGACCCAGTACTTC
TRBJ2-5	TRBV7-2	NA	TRBD2	CASSFSGDTKTQYF	TGTGCCAGCAGCTTTAGCGGGGATACGAAGACCCAGTACTTC
TRBJ2-7	TRBV4-1	NA	TRBD2	CASSPRLAGSYEQYF	TGCGCCAGCAGCCCCAGACTAGCGGGGTCCTACGAGCAGTACTTC
TRBJ1-2	TRBV7-9	few	NA	CASSLDRIYGYTF	TGTGCCAGCAGCTTAGACAGGATCTATGGCTACACCTTC
TRBJ2-5	TRBV5-4	NA	TRBD2	CASSLGTSGNQETQYF	TGTGCCAGCAGCTTGGGGACTAGCGGGAACCAAGAGACCCAGTACTTC
TRBJ1-6	TRBV6-5	NA	NA	CASSYDARVANSPLHF	TGTGCCAGCAGTTACGATGCCAGGGTGGCTAATTCACCCCTCCACTTT
TRBJ2-2	TRBV4-1	few	TRBD1	CASSQGAGGTGELFF	TGCGCCAGCAGCCAAGGGGCAGGGGGAACCGGGGAGCTGTTTTTT
TRBJ1-4	TRBV2	NA	TRBD1	CASRVDRGANEKLFF	TGTGCCAGCAGGGTAGACAGGGGGGCTAATGAAAAACTGTTTTTT
TRBJ2-1	TRBV27	NA	TRBD2	CASSLRLAGGPSYNEQFF	TGTGCCAGCAGTTTAAGGCTAGCGGGGGGCCCGTCCTACAATGAGCAGTTCTTC
TRBJ2-2	TRBV2	NA	NA	CASTAGGTGELFF	TGTGCCAGCACGGCCGGGGGCACCGGGGAGCTGTTTTTT
TRBJ2-2	TRBV5-4	once	NA	CASSIESWRGTGELFF	TGTGCCAGCAGCATCGAATCCTGGAGGGGCACCGGGGAGCTGTTTTTT
TRBJ2-3	TRBV2	NA	NA	CASSEEQGGVDTQYF	TGTGCCAGCAGTGAAGAACAGGGAGGGGTAGATACGCAGTATTTT
TRBJ2-3	TRBV6-6	NA	TRBD1	CASSYLGTATDTQYF	TGTGCCAGCAGTTACCTAGGGACAGCCACAGATACGCAGTATTTT
TRBJ1-5	TRBV5-6	NA	NA	CASSLGQVYHPQHF	TGTGCCAGCAGCTTGGGTCAGGTTTACCACCCCCAGCATTTT
TRBJ2-3	TRBV5-1	NA	TRBD2	CASRVGGITDTQYF	TGCGCCAGCCGGGTCGGGGGGATAACAGATACGCAGTATTTT
TRBJ2-3	TRBV9	NA	NA	CASSVGRGTDTQYF	TGTGCCAGCAGCGTAGGCAGGGGCACAGATACGCAGTATTTT
TRBJ2-7	TRBV7-2	NA	NA	CASSLDRVSYEQYF	TGTGCCAGCAGCTTAGACAGGGTGTCCTACGAGCAGTACTTC
TRBJ1-5	TRBV7-6	NA	TRBD1	CASSKRPGQGAQPQHF	TGTGCCAGCAGCAAACGACCGGGACAGGGCGCTCAGCCCCAGCATTTT
TRBJ1-5	TRBV19	few	TRBD1	CASRPRAVGGLGNQPQHF	TGTGCCAGTAGACCCCGGGCGGTAGGGGGCTTAGGCAATCAGCCCCAGCATTTT
TRBJ2-7	TRBV5-1	NA	TRBD2	CASSLAVSGGEQHF	TGCGCCAGCAGCTTGGCCGTAAGCGGGGGTGAGCAGCACTTC
TRBJ1-1	TRBV7-3	NA	NA	CASSTPQGKAFF	TGTGCCAGCAGCACTCCGCAGGGGAAAGCTTTCTTT
TRBJ1-4	TRBV5-1	NA	NA	CASSLAAGSGGEKLFF	TGCGCCAGCAGCTTGGCCGCGGGCAGCGGGGGGGAAAAACTGTTTTTT
TRBJ2-1	TRBV23-1	NA	TRBD1	CASQPGGGYNEQFF	TGCGCCAGCCAGCCAGGGGGCGGCTACAATGAGCAGTTCTTC
TRBJ2-2	TRBV7-3	NA	NA	CASRSQGFTGELFF	TGTGCCAGCAGGTCCCAGGGGTTCACCGGGGAGCTGTTTTTT
TRBJ2-1	TRBV2	few	NA	CASSEPELHNEQFF	TGTGCCAGCAGTGAACCTGAGCTACACAATGAGCAGTTCTTC
TRBJ2-5	TRBV5-4	NA	NA	CASSLYMSGQETQYF	TGTGCCAGCAGCTTGTATATGAGCGGGCAAGAGACCCAGTACTTC
TRBJ2-5	TRBV12-3/TRBV12-4	NA	NA	CASTMGSQETQYF	TGTGCCAGCACCATGGGCAGCCAAGAGACCCAGTACTTC